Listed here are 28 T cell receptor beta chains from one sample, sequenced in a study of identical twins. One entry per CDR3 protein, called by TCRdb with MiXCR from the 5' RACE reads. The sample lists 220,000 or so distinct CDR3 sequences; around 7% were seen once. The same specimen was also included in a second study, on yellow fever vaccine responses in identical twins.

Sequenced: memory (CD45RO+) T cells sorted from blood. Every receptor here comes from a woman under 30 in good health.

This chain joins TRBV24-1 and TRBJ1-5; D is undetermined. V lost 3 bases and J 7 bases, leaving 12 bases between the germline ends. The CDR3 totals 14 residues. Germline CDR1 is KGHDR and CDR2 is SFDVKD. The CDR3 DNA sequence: TGTGCCACCAGTGATGGCAGCCTCAGGCAGCCCCAGCATTTT. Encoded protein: CATSDGSLRQPQHF.

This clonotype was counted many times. The CDR3, as DNA: TGTGCCAGCTCACCCATAGCGGGTGGGACAGGCCACCAAACCGGGGAGCTGTTTTTT. This encodes CASSPIAGGTGHQTGELFF. The chain is built from TRBV18 and TRBJ2-2, with TRBD1 as a possible D gene (8 bases). CDR1 and CDR2 (germline): KGHSH, LQKENI. CDR3 length: 19 amino acids. Trimming removed 3 bases at V and 5 bases at J, with 25 bases between.

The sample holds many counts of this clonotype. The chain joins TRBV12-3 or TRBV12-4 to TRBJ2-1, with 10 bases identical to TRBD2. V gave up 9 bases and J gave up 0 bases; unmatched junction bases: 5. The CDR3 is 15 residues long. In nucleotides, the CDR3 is TGTGCCAGTAGCGGGAGGCCCAGCTCCTACAATGAGCAGTTCTTC. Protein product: CASSGRPSSYNEQFF.

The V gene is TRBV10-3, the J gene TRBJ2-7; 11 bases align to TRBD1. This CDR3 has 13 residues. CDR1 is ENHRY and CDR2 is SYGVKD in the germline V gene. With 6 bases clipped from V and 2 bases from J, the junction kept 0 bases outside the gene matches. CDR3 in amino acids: CAIRGQGAYEQYF. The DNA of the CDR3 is TGTGCCATCAGGGGACAGGGGGCCTACGAGCAGTACTTC.

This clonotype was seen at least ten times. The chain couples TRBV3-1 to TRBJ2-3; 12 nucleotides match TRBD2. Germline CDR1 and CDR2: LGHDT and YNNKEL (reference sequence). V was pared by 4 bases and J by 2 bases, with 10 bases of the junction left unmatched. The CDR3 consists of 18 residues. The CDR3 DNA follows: TGTGCCAGCAGCCCGGGACTAGCGGGCCACCCAGTCACAGATACGCAGTATTTT. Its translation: CASSPGLAGHPVTDTQYF.

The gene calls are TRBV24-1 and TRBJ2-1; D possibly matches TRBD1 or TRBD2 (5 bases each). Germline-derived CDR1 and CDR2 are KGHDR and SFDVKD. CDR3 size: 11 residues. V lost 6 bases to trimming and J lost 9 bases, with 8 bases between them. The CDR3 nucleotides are TGTGCCACCAGTCGGGGCGGTGAGCAGTTCTTC. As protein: CATSRGGEQFF.

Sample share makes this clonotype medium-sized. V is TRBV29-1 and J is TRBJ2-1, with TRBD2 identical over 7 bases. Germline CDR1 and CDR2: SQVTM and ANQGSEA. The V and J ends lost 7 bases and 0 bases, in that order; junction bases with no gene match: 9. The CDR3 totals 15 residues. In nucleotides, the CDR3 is TGCAGCGCCCAAGACGCGGGAGTCTCCTACAATGAGCAGTTCTTC. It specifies CSAQDAGVSYNEQFF.

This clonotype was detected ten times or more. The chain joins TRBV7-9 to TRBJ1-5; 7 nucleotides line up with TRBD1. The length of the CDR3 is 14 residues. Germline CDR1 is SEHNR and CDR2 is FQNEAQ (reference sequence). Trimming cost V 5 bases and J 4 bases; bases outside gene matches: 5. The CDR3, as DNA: TGTGCCAGCAGCCGACAGGGCCTTAATCAGCCCCAGCATTTT. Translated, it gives CASSRQGLNQPQHF.

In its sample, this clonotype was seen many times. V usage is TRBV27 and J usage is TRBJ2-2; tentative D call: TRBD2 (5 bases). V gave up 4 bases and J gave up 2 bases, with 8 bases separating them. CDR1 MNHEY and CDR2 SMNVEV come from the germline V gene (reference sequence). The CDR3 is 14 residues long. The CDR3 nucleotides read TGTGCCAGCAGTTCGACTATTAACACCGGGGAGCTGTTTTTT. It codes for CASSSTINTGELFF.

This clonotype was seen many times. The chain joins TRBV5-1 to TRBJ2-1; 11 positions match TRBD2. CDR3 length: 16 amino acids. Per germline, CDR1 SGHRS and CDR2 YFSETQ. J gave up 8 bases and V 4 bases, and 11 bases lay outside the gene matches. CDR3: CASSQGLADPTDEQFF. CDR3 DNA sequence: TGCGCCAGCAGCCAGGGACTAGCGGATCCCACGGATGAGCAGTTCTTC.

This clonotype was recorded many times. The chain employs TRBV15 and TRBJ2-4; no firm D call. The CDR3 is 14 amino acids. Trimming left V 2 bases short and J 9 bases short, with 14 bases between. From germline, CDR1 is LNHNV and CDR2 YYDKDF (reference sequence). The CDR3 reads CATSRTQDGVIQYF. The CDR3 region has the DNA TGTGCCACCAGCAGAACCCAGGACGGTGTCATTCAGTACTTC.

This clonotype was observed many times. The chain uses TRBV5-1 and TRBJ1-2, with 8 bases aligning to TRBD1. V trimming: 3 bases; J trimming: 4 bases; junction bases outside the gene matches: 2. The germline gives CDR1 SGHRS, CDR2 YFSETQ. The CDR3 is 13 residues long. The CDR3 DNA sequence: TGCGCCAGCAGCTCGACAGGGGTCTATGGCTACACCTTC. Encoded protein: CASSSTGVYGYTF.

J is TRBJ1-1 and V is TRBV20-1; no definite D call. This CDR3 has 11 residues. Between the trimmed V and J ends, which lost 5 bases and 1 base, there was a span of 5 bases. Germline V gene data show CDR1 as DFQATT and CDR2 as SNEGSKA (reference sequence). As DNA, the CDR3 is TGCAGTGCTTTGGGGAACACTGAAGCTTTCTTT. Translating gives CSALGNTEAFF.

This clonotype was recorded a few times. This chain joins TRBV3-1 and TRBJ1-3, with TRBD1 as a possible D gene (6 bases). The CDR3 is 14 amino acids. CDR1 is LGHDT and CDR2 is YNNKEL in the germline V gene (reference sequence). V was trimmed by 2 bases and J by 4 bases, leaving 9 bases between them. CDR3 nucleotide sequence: TGTGCCAGCAGCCAATTAGGACAGGGAAACACCATATATTTT. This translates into CASSQLGQGNTIYF.

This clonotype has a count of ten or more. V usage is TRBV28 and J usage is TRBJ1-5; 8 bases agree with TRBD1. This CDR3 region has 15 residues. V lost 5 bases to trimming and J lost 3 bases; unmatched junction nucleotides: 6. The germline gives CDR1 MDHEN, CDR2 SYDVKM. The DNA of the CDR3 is TGTGCCAGCAGTCCCCGGGACAGGCACAATCAGCCCCAGCATTTT. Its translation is CASSPRDRHNQPQHF.

The CDR3 here is CASSLGTLRSLGTDTQYF. In DNA, the CDR3 is TGTGCCAGCAGCTTAGGGACACTCAGATCCTTAGGTACAGATACGCAGTATTTT. This chain joins TRBV5-5 and TRBJ2-3, with D perhaps TRBD1 (6 bases). The CDR3 contains 18 residues. V was shortened by 2 bases and J by 3 bases, with 22 bases between the two germline ends. Germline lookup yields CDR1 SGHKS and CDR2 YYEKEE (reference sequence).

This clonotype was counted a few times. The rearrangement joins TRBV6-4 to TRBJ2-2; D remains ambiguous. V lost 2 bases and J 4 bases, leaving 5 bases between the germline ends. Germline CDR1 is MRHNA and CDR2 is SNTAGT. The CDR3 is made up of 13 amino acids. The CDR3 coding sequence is TGTGCCAGCAGTGACCGATCCACCGGGGAGCTGTTTTTT. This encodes CASSDRSTGELFF.

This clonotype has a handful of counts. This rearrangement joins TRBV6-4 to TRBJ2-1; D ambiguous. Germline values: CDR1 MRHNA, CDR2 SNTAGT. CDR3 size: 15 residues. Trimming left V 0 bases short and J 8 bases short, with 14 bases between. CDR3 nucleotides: TGTGCCAGCAGTGACTCTTTCGAGAACGACGATGAGCAGTTCTTC. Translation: CASSDSFENDDEQFF.

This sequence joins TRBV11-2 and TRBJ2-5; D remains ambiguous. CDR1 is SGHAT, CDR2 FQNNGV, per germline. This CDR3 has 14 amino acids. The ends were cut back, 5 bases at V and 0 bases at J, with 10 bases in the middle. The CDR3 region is CASSHPPHQETQYF. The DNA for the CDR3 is TGTGCCAGCAGCCACCCCCCCCACCAAGAGACCCAGTACTTC.

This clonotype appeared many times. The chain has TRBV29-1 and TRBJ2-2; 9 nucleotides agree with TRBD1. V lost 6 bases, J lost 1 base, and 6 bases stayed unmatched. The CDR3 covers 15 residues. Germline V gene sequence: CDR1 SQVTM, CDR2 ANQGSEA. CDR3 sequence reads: CSVKLTGGNTGELFF. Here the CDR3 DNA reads TGCAGCGTAAAACTGACAGGGGGGAACACCGGGGAGCTGTTTTTT.

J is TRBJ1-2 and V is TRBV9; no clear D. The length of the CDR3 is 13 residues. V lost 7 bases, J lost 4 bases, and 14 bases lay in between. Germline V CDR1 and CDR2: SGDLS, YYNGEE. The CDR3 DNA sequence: TGTGCCAGCGGCCGCCCGGAGTTCTATGGCTACACCTTC. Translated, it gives CASGRPEFYGYTF.

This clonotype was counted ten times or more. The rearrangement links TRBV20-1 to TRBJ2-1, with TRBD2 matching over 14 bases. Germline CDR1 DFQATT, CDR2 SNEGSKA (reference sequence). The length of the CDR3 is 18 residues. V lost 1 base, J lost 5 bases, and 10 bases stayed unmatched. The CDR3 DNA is TGCAGTGCTAGAGCCGGGACTAGCGGGAGTTGGACCAACAATGAGCAGTTCTTC. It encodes CSARAGTSGSWTNNEQFF.

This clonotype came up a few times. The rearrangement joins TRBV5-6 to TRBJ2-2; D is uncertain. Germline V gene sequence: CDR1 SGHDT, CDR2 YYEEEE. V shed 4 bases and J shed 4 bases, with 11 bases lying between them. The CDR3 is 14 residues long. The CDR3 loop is CASSSLGITGELFF. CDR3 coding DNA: TGTGCCAGCAGCAGCCTAGGGATCACCGGGGAGCTGTTTTTT. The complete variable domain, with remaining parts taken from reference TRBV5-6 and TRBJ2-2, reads DAGVTQSPTHLIKTRGQQVTLRCSPKSGHDTVSWYQQALGQGPQFIFQYYEEEERQRGNFPDRFSGHQFPNYSSELNVNALLLGDSALYLCASSSLGITGELFFGEGSRLTVL.

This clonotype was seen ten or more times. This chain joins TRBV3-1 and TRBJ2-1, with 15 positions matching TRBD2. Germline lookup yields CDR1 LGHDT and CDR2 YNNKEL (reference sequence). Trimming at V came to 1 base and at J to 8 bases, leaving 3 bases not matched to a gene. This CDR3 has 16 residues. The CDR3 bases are TGTGCCAGCAGCCAAGGGACTAGCGGGGGGGCTTATGAGCAGTTCTTC. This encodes CASSQGTSGGAYEQFF.

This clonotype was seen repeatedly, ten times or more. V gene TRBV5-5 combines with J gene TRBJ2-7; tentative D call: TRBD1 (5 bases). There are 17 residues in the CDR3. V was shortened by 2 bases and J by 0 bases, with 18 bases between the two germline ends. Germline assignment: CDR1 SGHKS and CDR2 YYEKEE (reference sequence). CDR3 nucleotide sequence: TGTGCCAGCAGCTTCAAGACAGATTCTTCTAGCTCCTACGAGCAGTACTTC. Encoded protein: CASSFKTDSSSSYEQYF.

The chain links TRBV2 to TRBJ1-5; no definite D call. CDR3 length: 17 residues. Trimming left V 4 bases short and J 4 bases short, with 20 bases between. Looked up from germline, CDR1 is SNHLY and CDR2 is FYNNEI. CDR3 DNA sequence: TGTGCCAGCAGTGGGCGGACTGTCGGGCAGAAAAATCAGCCCCAGCATTTT. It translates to CASSGRTVGQKNQPQHF.

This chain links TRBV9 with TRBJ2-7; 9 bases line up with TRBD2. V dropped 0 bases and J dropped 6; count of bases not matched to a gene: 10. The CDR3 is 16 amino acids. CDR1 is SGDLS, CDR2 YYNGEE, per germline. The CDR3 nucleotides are TGTGCCAGCAGCGTAGGTATTAGCGGGAGTGGTGGCGAGCAGTACTTC. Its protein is CASSVGISGSGGEQYF.

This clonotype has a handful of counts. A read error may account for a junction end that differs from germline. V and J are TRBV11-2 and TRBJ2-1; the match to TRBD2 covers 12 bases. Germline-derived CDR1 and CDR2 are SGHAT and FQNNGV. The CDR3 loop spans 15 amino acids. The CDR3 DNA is TGTGCCAGCAGCCTAGGCACTAGCGGGGGGAATGCGCAGTTCTTC. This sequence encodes CASSLGTSGGNAQFF. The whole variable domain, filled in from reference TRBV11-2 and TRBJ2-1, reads EAGVAQSPRYKIIEKRQSVAFWCNPISGHATLYWYQQILGQGPKLLIQFQNNGVVDDSQLPKDRFSAERLKGVDSTLKIQPAKLEDSAVYLCASSLGTSGGNAQFFGPGTRLTVL.